This entry describes one TCR beta chain. The antigen is not known. These data belong to a study of PD-L1 blockade in urothelial cancer. Study context: Bladder-origin urothelial cancer in males described about 85% of the roughly 30 patients. The study's findings and limits: Durable-benefit patients expanded tumor-associated blood clones more at 3 weeks.

The assay was immunoSEQ multiplex PCR, and TCRdb's table has in-frame clones only and misses some. The table has over 45,000 clones, 70% to 90% seen once. This CDR3 is 15 amino acids long. Germline V gene lookup returns CDR1 SGHNT and CDR2 YENEEA. With V trimmed by 5 bases and J by 9 bases, 11 bases remained unmatched. Time point here: pretreatment peripheral blood. For each patient, 1 to 8 samples were obtained, pretreatment and on-treatment. The sequences come from PBMCs, collected around atezolizumab (anti-PD-L1) treatment. J is TRBJ2-1 and V is TRBV11-3; TRBD1 aligns across 9 bases. This receptor was taken from a man aged 55 to 70 with urothelial cancer. In nucleotides, the CDR3 is TGTGCCAGCAGCGGAGACAGGGGGTCACTTGGTGAGCAGTTCTTC. This codes for CASSGDRGSLGEQFF.